The 32 T cell receptor beta chains below all came from one sample that was sequenced in a study of blood T cell repertoires in COVID-19. The assay was immunoSEQ multiplex PCR, and TCRdb's table has in-frame clones only and misses some. The table lists some 45,000 clones, 83% of them singletons, with around 8% in the top ten. Sequenced material: peripheral blood. Source of these receptors: a man older than 75 in a cohort sampled during active COVID-19.

This clone occurred once. V is TRBV5-1 and J is TRBJ2-3; D may be TRBD1 (6 bases). CDR1 and CDR2 (germline): SGHRS, YFSETQ. The CDR3 length is 15 residues. Trimming pared 4 bases from V and 2 bases from J, leaving 14 bases between. CDR3 amino acids: CASSLGQPLTDTQYF. The CDR3 DNA reads TGCGCCAGCAGCCTCGGACAGCCCCTCACAGATACGCAGTATTTT.

The chain joins TRBV5-4 to TRBJ2-5; 10 positions agree with TRBD1. Germline CDR1 SGHNT, CDR2 YYREEE (reference sequence). The CDR3 is made up of 14 amino acids. The trim removed 4 bases at V and 2 bases at J, leaving 2 bases unmatched. CDR3 sequence: CASSKDRGQETQYF. CDR3 sequence (DNA): TGTGCCAGCAGCAAGGACAGGGGGCAAGAGACCCAGTACTTC.

J is TRBJ2-1 and V is TRBV5-6, with 7 bases that match TRBD1. Germline V CDR1 and CDR2: SGHDT, YYEEEE. The CDR3 covers 15 residues. V dropped 3 bases and J dropped 2; count of bases not matched to a gene: 5. The CDR3 bases are TGTGCCAGCAGCTCGCGGACAGGAGCCTACAATGAGCAGTTCTTC. This encodes CASSSRTGAYNEQFF. The whole variable domain, remainder taken from reference TRBV5-6 and TRBJ2-1, is DAGVTQSPTHLIKTRGQQVTLRCSPKSGHDTVSWYQQALGQGPQFIFQYYEEEERQRGNFPDRFSGHQFPNYSSELNVNALLLGDSALYLCASSSRTGAYNEQFFGPGTRLTVL.

The chain joins TRBV28 to TRBJ2-7, with 9 bases identical to TRBD1. The CDR3 totals 17 residues. The J segment lost 4 bases and the V segment lost 5 bases, leaving 15 bases of the junction unmatched. From germline, CDR1 is MDHEN and CDR2 SYDVKM. CDR3 region: CASSKKSQTGGMYEQYF. CDR3 in DNA: TGTGCCAGCAGTAAGAAATCCCAGACAGGGGGAATGTACGAGCAGTACTTC.

The rearrangement uses TRBV5-6 and TRBJ1-2, with no clear D. Germline V gene sequence: CDR1 SGHDT, CDR2 YYEEEE. CDR3 length: 12 amino acids. Deletions cut 4 bases from V and 7 bases from J, with 11 bases between. CDR3 DNA: TGTGCCAGCAGCCTGACGGCGGTTGGCTACACCTTC. Its protein product is CASSLTAVGYTF.

The chain combines TRBV6-2 or TRBV6-3 with TRBJ2-6, with D possibly being TRBD1 (6 bases). The CDR3 spans 20 residues. Germline V gene data show CDR1 as MNHEY and CDR2 as SVGEGT. The germline V and J ends were trimmed by 0 bases and 0 bases, with 18 bases remaining between them. CDR3 bases: TGTGCCAGCAGTTACTCGCGTTCCCGACAGGTTAGCTCTGGGGCCAACGTCCTGACTTTC. Protein product: CASSYSRSRQVSSGANVLTF.

The V and J genes are TRBV11-1 and TRBJ2-7, with D possibly being TRBD1 (5 bases). The V end was cut by 1 base, the J end by 2 bases, with 12 bases between. The CDR3 is 15 residues long. Per germline, CDR1 SGHAT and CDR2 FQDESV (reference sequence). CDR3 DNA sequence: TGTGCCAGCAGCTTAGGACAGATCCGAACCTACGAGCAGTACTTC. As protein: CASSLGQIRTYEQYF.

The CDR3 DNA follows: TGTGCCAGCAGCAAAACAGGGGGCCACAACACCGGGGAGCTGTTTTTT. Encoded protein: CASSKTGGHNTGELFF. V and J are TRBV5-4 and TRBJ2-2, with 9 bases lining up with TRBD1. With V trimmed by 4 bases and J by 2 bases, 6 bases remained unmatched. The CDR3 covers 16 residues. The germline CDR1 and CDR2 sequences are SGHNT and YYREEE (reference sequence).

The chain is built from TRBV19 and TRBJ2-2; TRBD1 is a possible D gene (5 bases). Trimming removed 2 bases from V and 3 bases from J, with 10 bases in between. Germline-derived CDR1 and CDR2 are LNHDA and SQIVND (reference sequence). This CDR3 is 15 amino acids long. The CDR3 sequence: CASSIFQGDTGELFF. The CDR3 DNA reads TGTGCCAGTAGTATATTCCAGGGTGACACCGGGGAGCTGTTTTTT.

This clone was seen more than once but under ten times. The chain carries TRBV4-1 and TRBJ2-3; D possibly corresponds to TRBD1 (5 bases). The CDR3 loop spans 15 amino acids. V gave up 1 base and J gave up 3 bases, with 11 bases separating them. The V gene's germline CDR1 is MGHRA and CDR2 YSYEKL. The CDR3 DNA follows: TGCGCCAGCAGCCAAGTTGGAACAGGAACAGATACGCAGTATTTT. It specifies CASSQVGTGTDTQYF.

V usage is TRBV11-2 and J usage is TRBJ1-1, with D possibly matching TRBD1 (6 bases). The CDR3 runs 15 residues. The V end was cut by 0 bases, the J end by 3 bases, with 11 bases between. Germline values: CDR1 SGHAT, CDR2 FQNNGV. For the CDR3, the DNA is TGTGCCAGCAGCTTAGATCGCCAGGGGTACACTGAAGCTTTCTTT. This translates into CASSLDRQGYTEAFF.

This chain uses TRBV6-6 with TRBJ1-4, with 7 bases fitting TRBD1. CDR1 MNHNY and CDR2 SVGAGI come from the germline V gene (reference sequence). CDR3 size: 15 residues. V was clipped by 8 bases and J by 7 bases; unmatched bases: 13. This CDR3 is CASSLPYRGSEKLFF. In nucleotides, the CDR3 is TGTGCCAGCTCGTTGCCGTACAGGGGTTCTGAAAAACTGTTTTTT.

The chain is built from TRBV29-1 and TRBJ2-7; tentative D call: TRBD1 (5 bases). Germline V gene data show CDR1 as SQVTM and CDR2 as ANQGSEA. The CDR3 extends over 11 amino acids. Trimming removed 6 bases at V and 6 bases at J, with 12 bases between. CDR3 bases: TGCAGCGTATATGACAGTGGCGAGCAGTACTTC. It is translated as CSVYDSGEQYF.

This clone has a handful of counts. This sequence joins TRBV29-1 and TRBJ1-1, with D perhaps TRBD1 (5 bases). Trimming took 7 bases from V and 2 from J, leaving 14 bases between them. The CDR3 is 13 amino acids. CDR1 and CDR2 (germline): SQVTM, ANQGSEA. The CDR3 sequence is CSARRDFNTEAFF. In DNA form, the CDR3 reads TGCAGCGCCCGCCGGGACTTTAACACTGAAGCTTTCTTT.

This clone was recorded only once. The chain combines TRBV28 with TRBJ1-5, with TRBD1 matching over 9 bases. The trim removed 2 bases at V and 6 bases at J, leaving 8 bases unmatched. CDR1 and CDR2 from the germline V gene are MDHEN and SYDVKM. This CDR3 contains 16 residues. Written as DNA, the CDR3 is TGTGCCAGCAGTTTAACAGGGGGCCAACAGGGTCAGCCCCAGCATTTT. Amino acids: CASSLTGGQQGQPQHF.

V usage is TRBV6-5 and J usage is TRBJ1-3; D uncertain. CDR3 size: 15 residues. V gave up 0 bases and J gave up 7 bases, with 13 bases separating them. Germline CDR1 reads MNHEY; CDR2 reads SVGAGI. The DNA of the CDR3 is TGTGCCAGCAGTTACTCCCTGGCACCCCAGAACACCATATATTTT. This encodes CASSYSLAPQNTIYF.

The chain combines TRBV7-2 with TRBJ1-2; 8 positions match TRBD1. J gave up 8 bases and V 5 bases, and 7 bases lay outside the gene matches. The CDR3 sequence is 13 residues long. CDR1 is SGHTA, CDR2 FQGNSA, per germline. The CDR3 here is CASSRGQVGGYTF. In DNA, the CDR3 is TGTGCCAGCAGCCGGGGACAGGTTGGAGGCTACACCTTC.

DNA for the CDR3: TGTGCCAGCAGTTACGAGCTCAGAGGGAGCGGAGGAGGTCCAGATACGCAGTATTTT. Translation: CASSYELRGSGGGPDTQYF. The chain couples TRBV6-2 or TRBV6-3 to TRBJ2-3, with D perhaps matching TRBD2 (5 bases). The germline V gene encodes CDR1 MNHEY and CDR2 SVGEGT. V shed 2 bases and J shed 4 bases, with 25 bases lying between them. There are 19 residues in the CDR3.

This chain joins TRBV28 and TRBJ2-5; 9 positions match TRBD2. J was trimmed by 5 bases and V by 7 bases; bases with no gene match: 8. Germline V lookup: CDR1 MDHEN, CDR2 SYDVKM. The CDR3 has 14 amino acids. The CDR3, as DNA: TGTGCCAGCATGTCTAGCGGGGAGGGGGAGACCCAGTACTTC. Translating it yields CASMSSGEGETQYF.

The genes are TRBV7-6 and TRBJ2-2, with D possibly TRBD1 on 7 matching bases. Germline CDR1 is SGHVS and CDR2 is FNYEAQ. The germline V and J ends were trimmed by 3 bases and 5 bases, with 13 bases remaining between them. This CDR3 comprises 15 residues. Written as DNA, the CDR3 is TGTGCCAGCAGCTTTCGGGACAGCGGGACCGGGGAGCTGTTTTTT. Amino acid sequence: CASSFRDSGTGELFF.

The chain employs TRBV11-2 and TRBJ2-1; 7 positions match TRBD2. The J segment lost 7 bases and the V segment lost 5 bases, leaving 11 bases of the junction unmatched. CDR3 size: 15 residues. Looked up from germline, CDR1 is SGHAT and CDR2 is FQNNGV. CDR3 in amino acids: CASSQSGKGLNEQFF. The CDR3 DNA reads as TGTGCCAGCAGCCAGAGCGGGAAAGGGTTGAATGAGCAGTTCTTC. The full variable domain, with the rest looked up from reference TRBV11-2 and TRBJ2-1, is EAGVAQSPRYKIIEKRQSVAFWCNPISGHATLYWYQQILGQGPKLLIQFQNNGVVDDSQLPKDRFSAERLKGVDSTLKIQPAKLEDSAVYLCASSQSGKGLNEQFFGPGTRLTVL.

V gene TRBV6-6 combines with J gene TRBJ1-6; 7 positions match TRBD1. The CDR3 is 15 residues long. The V and J ends lost 7 bases and 0 bases, in that order; junction bases with no gene match: 3. Germline assignment: CDR1 MNHNY and CDR2 SVGAGI (reference sequence). The CDR3 sequence: CASNRGSSYNSPLHF. CDR3 in DNA: TGTGCCAGCAACAGGGGAAGCTCCTATAATTCACCCCTCCACTTT.

V gene TRBV7-8 combines with J gene TRBJ2-1; 8 nucleotides match TRBD2. Germline V lookup: CDR1 SGHVS, CDR2 FQNEAQ. The CDR3 length is 15 residues. V lost 6 bases to trimming and J lost 1 base; unmatched junction nucleotides: 5. CDR3 nucleotides: TGTGCCAGCAGTCCACAGCGGGAGTCCTACAATGAGCAGTTCTTC. It specifies CASSPQRESYNEQFF.

The genes are TRBV13 and TRBJ1-1, with 7 bases identical to TRBD1. CDR1 is PRHDT, CDR2 FYEKMQ, per germline (reference sequence). There are 17 residues in the CDR3. J lost 0 bases, V lost 0 bases, and 7 bases had no gene match. The DNA for the CDR3 is TGTGCCAGCAGCTTAGGCGTTTACAGGGGCATGAACACTGAAGCTTTCTTT. Residues: CASSLGVYRGMNTEAFF.

In its sample, this clone was seen once. This rearrangement joins TRBV5-1 to TRBJ1-4; TRBD1 matches 8 bases. CDR1 and CDR2 from the germline V gene are SGHRS and YFSETQ. The CDR3 loop spans 17 amino acids. V trimming: 0 bases; J trimming: 4 bases; junction bases outside the gene matches: 8. Written as DNA, the CDR3 is TGCGCCAGCAGCTTGGAGGCAGGGGGCGCGAGTAATGAAAAACTGTTTTTT. It specifies CASSLEAGGASNEKLFF.

The genes are TRBV24-1 and TRBJ1-5; 10 bases line up with TRBD1. The CDR3 has 16 residues. After removal of 4 bases from V and 1 base from J, the junction contained 3 bases not matched to a gene. Germline V CDR1 and CDR2: KGHDR, SFDVKD. The CDR3 reads CATSERTGGSNQPQHF. The CDR3 coding sequence is TGTGCCACCAGTGAGCGGACAGGGGGGAGCAATCAGCCCCAGCATTTT.

The chain combines TRBV28 with TRBJ2-7; 9 bases map to TRBD1. V shed 5 bases and J 9 bases; nucleotides not matched to a gene: 17. This CDR3 spans 16 amino acids. Germline V gene data show CDR1 as MDHEN and CDR2 as SYDVKM. DNA of the CDR3: TGTGCCAGCAGTACCAGATCCGGGACAGGGAAGAGGGCGCAGTACTTC. Encoded protein: CASSTRSGTGKRAQYF.

The J gene is TRBJ1-6, the V gene TRBV5-4; perhaps TRBD1 as D (5 bases). V was pared by 2 bases and J by 7 bases, with 10 bases between. The CDR3 runs to 14 residues. Germline V gives CDR1 SGHNT, CDR2 YYREEE (reference sequence). The CDR3 region has the DNA TGTGCCAGCAGCTTCGGGGGAAACAATTCACCCCTCCACTTT. This codes for CASSFGGNNSPLHF.

This clone was found once. The rearrangement links TRBV5-1 to TRBJ2-7, with TRBD2 identical over 10 bases. The CDR3 has 16 residues. CDR1 SGHRS and CDR2 YFSETQ come from the germline V gene. The V gene end was trimmed by 4 bases and the J gene end by 2 bases; junction bases not matched to a gene: 9. CDR3 sequence reads: CASSPQLAGRTYEQYF. CDR3 nucleotide sequence: TGCGCCAGCAGCCCCCAACTAGCGGGAAGGACCTACGAGCAGTACTTC.

The chain uses TRBV18 and TRBJ1-3; 9 bases are a match to TRBD1. Trimming removed 6 bases from V and 0 bases from J; junction bases left unmatched: 6. This CDR3 contains 16 residues. Looked up from germline, CDR1 is KGHSH and CDR2 is LQKENI. This chain's CDR3 is CASSLQGANSGNTIYF. The CDR3 DNA reads as TGTGCCAGCTCCTTACAGGGGGCGAACTCTGGAAACACCATATATTTT.

V gene TRBV28 combines with J gene TRBJ2-7; D perhaps matches TRBD2 (7 bases). Between the trimmed V and J ends, which lost 8 bases and 6 bases, there was a span of 20 bases. The germline CDR1 and CDR2 sequences are MDHEN and SYDVKM. The CDR3 has 14 amino acids. CDR3 coding DNA: TGTGCCAGCGATCAATCCCGTAGGGGGGGCGAGCAGTACTTC. This gives the protein CASDQSRRGGEQYF. Looking up the rest from reference TRBV28 and TRBJ2-7 gives the full variable domain: DVKVTQSSRYLVKRTGEKVFLECVQDMDHENMFWYRQDPGLGLRLIYFSYDVKMKEKGDIPEGYSVSREKKERFSLILESASTNQTSMYLCASDQSRRGGEQYFGPGTRLTVT.

V usage is TRBV6-2 or TRBV6-3 and J usage is TRBJ1-1, with 8 bases that match TRBD1. In germline, CDR1 is MNHEY, CDR2 SVGEGT. The CDR3 extends over 14 amino acids. J was trimmed by 4 bases and V by 6 bases; bases with no gene match: 7. CDR3 in amino acids: CASSPDRDSTEAFF. CDR3 sequence (DNA): TGTGCCAGCAGCCCGGACAGGGATTCCACTGAAGCTTTCTTT.